This T cell receptor (beta chain) was found in a study of CXCR3-negative and CXCR3-positive naive CD8 T cells. Via 5' RACE with UMI labels, TRB cDNA libraries were prepared. TCRdb reprocessed the 5' RACE reads and keeps a single row for each CDR3 protein, giving no DNA. This repertoire includes 70,000 to 100,000 distinct CDR3 sequences. CDR1 SGHRS and CDR2 YFSETQ come from the germline V gene. The CDR3 loop spans 12 amino acids. The chain carries TRBV5-1 and TRBJ2-1; TCRdb returns TRBD1, unconfirmable since there is no DNA. The specimen was naive CXCR3- CD8+ T cells from blood. Subset: CD45RO-CCR7+CD27+CD95- naive CD8+ T cells lacking CXCR3 (TNR3-). The TCR sequence derives from a human donor in good health. Some clones in this sample may be carry-over from other donors' samples. The CDR3 sequence: CASFDGGNEQFF.